The rows below give T cell receptor beta chains drawn from one sample of a study of T cells in Graves' hyperthyroidism and ophthalmopathy. TCRdb reprocessed the multiplex PCR reads with MiXCR, giving one entry per CDR3 protein. The sample contains about 480,000 distinct CDR3 sequences, 14% of which appear only once. What was sequenced was blood. Every receptor here comes from a woman aged 18-29 years with Graves' hyperthyroidism. Both conserved end residues are part of each CDR3. D genes are given only for firm matches. The size of a clone is reported for some rows only, either as once, few or many, or as a class for expanded clones.

clone_size,v_call,d_call,j_call,cdr3_length,cdr3_aa,cdr3_nt
many,TRBV12-3/TRBV12-4,.,TRBJ1-6,13,CASGEGGNSPLHF,TGTGCCAGCGGCGAAGGGGGGAACTCACCCCTCCACTTT
many,TRBV30,TRBD2,TRBJ2-7,15,CAWRRGTSGRSEQYF,TGTGCCTGGAGACGAGGGACTAGCGGGAGAAGCGAGCAGTACTTC
.,TRBV19,TRBD1,TRBJ1-3,16,CASRKKGQPSGNTIYF,TGTGCCAGTAGAAAGAAGGGACAGCCCTCTGGAAACACCATATATTTT
many,TRBV12-3/TRBV12-4,.,TRBJ2-3,19,CASSSTASRVFKSTDTQYF,TGTGCCAGCAGCTCTACAGCGTCCCGCGTCTTCAAGAGCACAGATACGCAGTATTTT
many,TRBV3-1,.,TRBJ2-5,13,CASSLGTQETQYF,TGTGCCAGCAGCCTCGGGACCCAAGAGACCCAGTACTTC
many,TRBV24-1,.,TRBJ1-4,16,CATSDSPGLLNEKLFF,TGTGCCACCAGTGACTCCCCGGGACTGCTCAATGAAAAACTGTTTTTT
many,TRBV20-1,.,TRBJ1-1,16,CSANPNIGGWDTEAFF,TGCAGTGCCAATCCGAATATTGGCGGTTGGGACACTGAAGCTTTCTTT
many,TRBV24-1,TRBD1,TRBJ1-5,13,CATKGGVNQPQHF,TGTGCCACCAAAGGGGGCGTCAATCAGCCCCAGCATTTT
few,TRBV30,.,TRBJ2-7,15,CAWSSGATVYDEQYF,TGTGCCTGGAGTTCCGGCGCCACTGTATACGACGAGCAGTACTTC
many,TRBV6-1,.,TRBJ1-1,14,CASSYDAWNTEAFF,TGTGCCAGCAGTTACGACGCGTGGAACACTGAAGCTTTCTTT
many,TRBV20-1,TRBD2,TRBJ2-5,15,CSAATSGGHQETQYF,TGCAGTGCGGCGACTAGCGGGGGTCACCAAGAGACCCAGTACTTC